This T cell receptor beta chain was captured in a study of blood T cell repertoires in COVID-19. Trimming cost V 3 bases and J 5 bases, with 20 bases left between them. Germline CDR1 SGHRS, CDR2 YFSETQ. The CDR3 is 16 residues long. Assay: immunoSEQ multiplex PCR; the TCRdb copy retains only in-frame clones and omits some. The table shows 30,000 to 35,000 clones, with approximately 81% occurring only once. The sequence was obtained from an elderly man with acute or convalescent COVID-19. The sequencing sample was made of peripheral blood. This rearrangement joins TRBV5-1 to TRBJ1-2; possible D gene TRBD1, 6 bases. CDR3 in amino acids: CASSWGPGQSNYGYTF. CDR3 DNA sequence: TGCGCCAGCAGCTGGGGACCGGGACAATCAAATTATGGCTACACCTTC.